A single count supports the clone carrying this TCR beta chain. This record comes from a study of shared clonotypes between healthy human individuals. Germline V gene data show CDR1 as SGHAT and CDR2 as FQNNGV. V was clipped by 5 bases and J by 4 bases, with 24 bases between them. This CDR3 has 17 amino acids. Deep-level running was used for the assay. Profiled with immunoSEQ multiplex PCR; TCRdb holds only in-frame clones, not every one. The repertoire includes about 1.5 million clones, around 97% of them detected once, and roughly 1.1% sits in the top ten. This rearrangement joins TRBV11-2 to TRBJ2-7; tentative D call: TRBD2 (6 bases). The clonotype originates from a man younger than 45 in good health. The sequenced material came from naive CD4+ T cells sorted from blood. Subset meaning: CD45RA+ positively selected. The CDR3 DNA reads as TGTGCCAGCAGCCTCTCCGCGGCGGGGCGAGGGACGTACGAGCAGTACTTC. This encodes CASSLSAAGRGTYEQYF. Together with reference TRBV11-2 and TRBJ2-7, the CDR3 gives the full variable domain: EAGVAQSPRYKIIEKRQSVAFWCNPISGHATLYWYQQILGQGPKLLIQFQNNGVVDDSQLPKDRFSAERLKGVDSTLKIQPAKLEDSAVYLCASSLSAAGRGTYEQYFGPGTRLTVT.